The 17 T cell receptor beta chains in this list originate from one sample, sequenced in a study of T cell clonality in common variable immunodeficiency. General observations from the study: Common variable immunodeficiency TCR beta sequences reportedly had fewer deletions and N-nucleotide insertions.

These receptors are not linked to any known antigen. The repertoire was sequenced with immunoSEQ multiplex PCR; TCRdb's copy has only in-frame clones and lacks some. The sample was found to contain fewer than 30,000 clones, and every one recurs. The specimen was peripheral blood mononuclear cells. Receptors originate from a human donor with common variable immunodeficiency.

This clone was seen a handful of times. The missing CDR3 end, 3 residues past where the read stops, is filled in from the germline J gene. The chain carries TRBV18 and TRBJ1-2; 9 positions match TRBD1. CDR3 length: 14 residues. V shed 6 bases and J 2 bases; nucleotides not matched to a gene: 4. Per the germline V gene, CDR1 is KGHSH and CDR2 is LQKENI. Incomplete CDR3 DNA: TGTGCCAGCTCGCCTGACAGGGGGAACTATGGC. Its protein is CASSPDRGNYG. The entire CDR3 sequence reads CASSPDRGNYGYTF.

This clone was detected ten times or more. The observed sequence ends 3 residues before the CDR3 terminus, with the missing tail filled in from the germline J gene. The chain couples TRBV7-8 to TRBJ2-3; TRBD2 matches at 13 bases. The V gene end was trimmed by 6 bases and the J gene end by 3 bases; junction bases not matched to a gene: 6. Germline loops: CDR1 SGHVS, CDR2 FQNEAQ. The CDR3 loop spans 16 amino acids. CDR3 residues: CASSFLGLAGTDTQYF. CDR3 DNA (partial): TGTGCCAGCAGTTTTCTGGGACTAGCGGGGACAGATACG. The variable domain in full, completed from reference TRBV7-8 and TRBJ2-3, reads GAGVSQSPRYKVAKRGQDVALRCDPISGHVSLFWYQQALGQGPEFLTYFQNEAQLDKSGLPSDRFFAERPEGSVSTLKIQRTQQEDSAVYLCASSFLGLAGTDTQYFGPGTRLTVL.

Comment on this clone: The observed sequence ends 3 residues before the CDR3 terminus, with the missing tail filled in from the germline J gene. The genes are TRBV18 and TRBJ1-6, with 11 bases aligning to TRBD1. In germline, CDR1 is KGHSH, CDR2 LQKENI. The CDR3 consists of 16 residues. The junction had 8 bases not matched to a gene; V was cut back by 4 bases and J by 9 bases. The CDR3 sequence: CASSLTRDRGGSPLHF. The part of the CDR3 DNA that was read is TGTGCCAGCTCACTGACCCGGGACAGGGGGGGTTCACCC.

With regard to this clone: The read terminates 3 residues ahead of where the CDR3 ends, so the germline J gene completes it. The chain is built from TRBV6-2 or TRBV6-3 and TRBJ2-7; D is perhaps TRBD1 (6 bases). CDR1 is MNHEY, CDR2 SVGEGT, per germline. This CDR3 spans 14 amino acids. With 6 bases removed from V and 2 bases from J, the gap between germline ends came to 14 bases. CDR3 bases read: TGTGCCAGCAGCCAGGACAGCTACACCTACGAG. Protein sequence: CASSQDSYTYE. The complete CDR3 sequence is CASSQDSYTYEQYF.

This clone was seen ten or more times. The read terminates 3 residues ahead of where the CDR3 ends, so the germline J gene completes it. This chain connects TRBV12-5 to TRBJ2-5; D unresolved. Germline V lookup: CDR1 LGHNT, CDR2 FRNRAP. This CDR3 region has 15 residues. Trimming took 0 bases from V and 2 from J, leaving 10 bases between them. This chain's CDR3 is CASGLVQSNQETQYF. CDR3 bases read: TGTGCTAGTGGTTTGGTACAAAGTAATCAAGAGACC.

Comment on this clone: The DNA ends 3 residues before the CDR3 does, and the rest of the CDR3 is filled in from the germline J gene. J is TRBJ2-7 and V is TRBV7-2; the match to TRBD2 covers 7 bases. Germline loops: CDR1 SGHTA, CDR2 FQGNSA. With 2 bases clipped from V and 6 bases from J, the junction kept 7 bases outside the gene matches. The CDR3 length is 14 residues. The CDR3 reads CASSLTSGAGEQYF. The CDR3 bases that were read are TGTGCCAGCAGCTTAACCAGCGGGGCGGGCGAG.

The sample holds many counts of this clone. Read data end 3 residues before the CDR3 end; the end is taken from the germline J gene. The chain uses TRBV19 and TRBJ2-7, with D possibly being TRBD1 (6 bases). Trimming removed 3 bases at V and 2 bases at J, with 11 bases between. Germline-derived CDR1 and CDR2 are LNHDA and SQIVND (reference sequence). The CDR3 consists of 14 residues. This CDR3 is CASSIQGPTYEQYF. The covered CDR3 bases are TGTGCCAGTAGTATCCAGGGGCCCACCTACGAG.

Points on this clone: The sequenced fragment ends 3 residues before the CDR3 boundary, so the rest is inferred from the germline J gene. The chain recombines TRBV7-9 with TRBJ2-2, with D possibly TRBD1 on 5 matching bases. V dropped 7 bases and J dropped 1 base, with 13 bases sitting between them. Per germline, CDR1 SEHNR and CDR2 FQNEAQ (reference sequence). CDR3 length: 15 residues. The chain's CDR3 is CASISGQVNTGELFF. Incomplete CDR3 DNA: TGTGCCAGCATTTCAGGGCAGGTGAACACCGGGGAG.

At least ten counts were recorded for this clone. The CDR3 is cut off 3 residues early in the read; its end comes from the germline J gene. The genes are TRBV6-2 or TRBV6-3 and TRBJ2-5; 8 bases agree with TRBD1. CDR3 size: 14 residues. The J segment lost 5 bases and the V segment lost 2 bases, leaving 4 bases of the junction unmatched. CDR1 and CDR2 (germline): MNHEY, SVGEGT. The CDR3 is CASSYRTGRETQYF. CDR3 bases read: TGTGCCAGCAGTTACCGGACAGGGCGGGAGACC.

This clone was seen ten or more times. Read coverage stops 3 residues before the CDR3 terminus; the germline J gene supplies the remainder. The V and J genes are TRBV7-2 and TRBJ2-5; no clear D. The CDR3 is made up of 13 amino acids. V lost 7 bases to trimming and J lost 4 bases, with 13 bases between them. Germline V gene sequence: CDR1 SGHTA, CDR2 FQGNSA. The sequenced part of the CDR3 DNA is TGTGCCAGCACCCCTGTCCGAGGAGAGACC. Translation: CASTPVRGET. The complete CDR3 reads CASTPVRGETQYF.

This clone was counted only a few times. The sequence runs out 3 residues before the end of the CDR3; the remainder is reconstructed from the germline J gene. The chain carries TRBV18 and TRBJ2-3; unclear D gene. The CDR3 is 15 amino acids. Germline V gene lookup returns CDR1 KGHSH and CDR2 LQKENI. V was trimmed by 3 bases and J by 0 bases, leaving 10 bases between them. CDR3 bases read: TGTGCCAGCTCACCGACTGCCGCGAGCACAGATACG. It codes for CASSPTAASTDT. The entire CDR3 reads CASSPTAASTDTQYF.

This clone showed up many times. The read ends 3 residues early relative to the CDR3; the germline J gene fills the gap. V usage is TRBV30 and J usage is TRBJ1-4, with 9 positions matching TRBD1. Germline V gene data show CDR1 as GTSNPN and CDR2 as SVGIG (reference sequence). The J segment lost 6 bases and the V segment lost 2 bases, leaving 4 bases of the junction unmatched. This CDR3 has 14 residues. CDR3 DNA, as far as it was read: TGTGCCTGGAGTTCGGGACAGGGTGATGAAAAA. It encodes CAWSSGQGDEK. In full, the CDR3 is CAWSSGQGDEKLFF.

A word on this clone: The read terminates 3 residues before the CDR3 end, so the remaining end is supplied by the germline J gene. The chain carries TRBV18 and TRBJ1-1, with D uncertain. This CDR3 region has 13 residues. Germline V lookup: CDR1 KGHSH, CDR2 LQKENI. V shed 3 bases and J shed 1 base, with 6 bases lying between them. The covered CDR3 bases are TGTGCCAGCTCACCGGAGCGGAACACTGAA. The encoded protein is CASSPERNTE. The entire CDR3 sequence reads CASSPERNTEAFF.

Only a few counts were recorded for this clone. Read coverage stops 3 residues before the CDR3 terminus; the germline J gene supplies the remainder. V and J are TRBV6-2 or TRBV6-3 and TRBJ2-7; TRBD1 matches at 7 bases. After removal of 9 bases from V and 0 bases from J, the junction contained 8 bases not matched to a gene. The CDR3 covers 14 residues. Germline V gives CDR1 MNHEY, CDR2 SVGEGT. The sequenced CDR3 bases are TGTGCCAGTCTTTCGACAGGGAGCTCCTACGAG. It yields the protein CASLSTGSSYE. The full CDR3 protein reads CASLSTGSSYEQYF.

The table lists this clone with a few counts. Other DNA sequences in the same sample also yield this CDR3. The CDR3 bases that were read are TGTGCCAGCAGCGCCTACAGGGGGGAAGCTAATGGC. It translates to CASSAYRGEANG. The full CDR3 protein is CASSAYRGEANGYTF. This chain links TRBV7-9 with TRBJ1-2, with TRBD1 matching 8 bases. The CDR3 end falls 3 residues outside the read, so it is completed with the germline J gene. Germline CDR1 SEHNR, CDR2 FQNEAQ (reference sequence). With V trimmed by 5 bases and J by 6 bases, 11 bases remained unmatched. This CDR3 comprises 15 residues.

This clone was seen a handful of times. The sequenced fragment ends 3 residues before the CDR3 boundary, so the rest is inferred from the germline J gene. The chain has TRBV18 and TRBJ2-1, with TRBD2 identical over 13 bases. Per the germline V gene, CDR1 is KGHSH and CDR2 is LQKENI. The junction had 4 bases not matched to a gene; V was cut back by 0 bases and J by 8 bases. CDR3 length: 16 residues. The CDR3 here is CASSPPSLAGGHEQFF. Incomplete CDR3 DNA: TGTGCCAGCTCACCACCGTCACTAGCGGGGGGGCATGAG.

Points on this clone: The CDR3 extends 3 residues past the end of the read, so its final part is completed from the germline J gene. V usage is TRBV19 and J usage is TRBJ1-6, with 8 bases that match TRBD1. CDR1 is LNHDA, CDR2 SQIVND, per germline (reference sequence). Trimming removed 5 bases from V and 10 bases from J; junction bases left unmatched: 10. The CDR3 has 15 amino acids. CDR3 amino acids: CASSEQTGAGSPLHF. Incomplete CDR3 DNA: TGTGCCAGTAGTGAGCAGACAGGGGCGGGGTCACCC.